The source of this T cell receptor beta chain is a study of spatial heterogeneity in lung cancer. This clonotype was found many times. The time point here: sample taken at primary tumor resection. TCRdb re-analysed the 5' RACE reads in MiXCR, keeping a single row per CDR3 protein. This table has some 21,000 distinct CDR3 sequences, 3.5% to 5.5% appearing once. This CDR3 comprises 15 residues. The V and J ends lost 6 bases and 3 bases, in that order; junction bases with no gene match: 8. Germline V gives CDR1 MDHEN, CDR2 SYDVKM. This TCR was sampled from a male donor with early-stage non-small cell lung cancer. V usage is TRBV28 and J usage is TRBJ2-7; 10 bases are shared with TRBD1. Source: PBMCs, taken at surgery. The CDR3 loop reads CASRSGTGEIYEQYF. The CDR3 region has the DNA TGTGCCAGCAGGTCCGGGACAGGGGAAATCTACGAGCAGTACTTC.